This T cell receptor (beta chain) comes out of a study of blood T cells in healthy people across ages. Then a second PCR, running about 7 to 11 cycles, was carried out with a sample-barcoded 5' primer and a J-beta primer mix. Per sample, CDR3-containing paired-end reads numbered at least 3 million. TCRdb ran MiXCR on the 5' RACE reads and lists one entry per CDR3 protein. In the table there are hundreds of thousands of distinct CDR3 sequences, around half of which are singletons. Germline assignment: CDR1 DFQATT and CDR2 SNEGSKA (reference sequence). The CDR3 has 13 amino acids. V was trimmed by 6 bases and J by 0 bases, leaving 11 bases between them. Donor samples were obtained from healthy Caucasian individuals from Russia, aged about 6 to 95.

The chain recombines TRBV20-1 with TRBJ2-5, with a tentative D call TRBD1 (5 bases). Sequencing was done on a sample of blood. The receptor was isolated from a woman aged 55-69 years in good health. The CDR3 protein is CSALTVNQETQYF. In DNA form, the CDR3 reads TGCAGTGCCCTGACAGTAAACCAAGAGACCCAGTACTTC.